This entry lists 9 T cell receptor beta chains sequenced from one sample in a study of CD8+ T cells in alopecia areata. Reverse transcribed after extraction, RNA yielded cDNA as the sequencing template. Sequencing was performed with immunoSEQ multiplex PCR; in TCRdb, only in-frame clones are kept and a portion is missing. The sample consists of 200,000 or so clones, roughly 60% of them appearing once. Treatment noted: oral pan-JAK inhibitor, 5-10 mg twice daily. The input for sequencing was CD4+ T cells sorted from blood, taken at week 24, from a patient treated with tofacitinib. These receptors all come from a human donor with alopecia areata.

This clone turned up a few times. J is TRBJ2-7 and V is TRBV5-4, with D unclear. V was trimmed by 1 base and J by 5 bases, leaving 10 bases between them. The CDR3 is made up of 13 amino acids. The germline gives CDR1 SGHNT, CDR2 YYREEE (reference sequence). The DNA of the CDR3 is TGTGCCAGCAGCTTGTGGGAAGGTCACGAGCAGTACTTC. The encoded protein is CASSLWEGHEQYF.

V gene TRBV25-1 combines with J gene TRBJ2-5; D not certain. The CDR3 loop spans 14 amino acids. Per the germline V gene, CDR1 is MGHDK and CDR2 is SYGVNS. V shed 0 bases and J shed 3 bases, with 8 bases lying between them. This CDR3 is CASSEYKGKETQYF. The CDR3, as DNA: TGTGCCAGCAGTGAATATAAAGGGAAAGAGACCCAGTACTTC.

The genes are TRBV7-9 and TRBJ2-1, with TRBD2 matching over 9 bases. The germline V gene has CDR1 SEHNR and CDR2 FQNEAQ (reference sequence). This CDR3 is built from 14 residues. V trimming: 8 bases; J trimming: 7 bases; junction bases outside the gene matches: 9. For the CDR3, the DNA is TGTGCCAGCTGGCTCCGCGGGGGGGAAAATGAGCAGTTCTTC. Protein sequence: CASWLRGGENEQFF.

In this sample, this clone turned up a few times. The chain recombines TRBV2 with TRBJ2-4, with a possible D match to TRBD2 (5 bases). The CDR3 spans 13 residues. Germline CDR1 and CDR2: SNHLY and FYNNEI. V was clipped by 7 bases and J by 8 bases, with 15 bases between them. This CDR3 is CASMVRGADIQYF. CDR3 bases: TGTGCCAGCATGGTTAGAGGAGCGGACATTCAGTACTTC.

The chain uses TRBV2 and TRBJ2-1, with unresolved D. The CDR3 sequence is 15 residues long. Germline assignment: CDR1 SNHLY and CDR2 FYNNEI. Trimming pared 1 base from V and 3 bases from J, leaving 10 bases between. The CDR3 sequence is CASSEDSENYNEQFF. For the CDR3, the DNA is TGTGCCAGCAGTGAAGACAGTGAGAACTACAATGAGCAGTTCTTC.

This clone appeared once. CDR3 region: CASSQDRLTSPQHF. The DNA for the CDR3 is TGCGCCAGCAGCCAAGACCGTCTGACCAGTCCCCAGCATTTT. This chain joins TRBV4-1 and TRBJ1-5; D gene unclear. The CDR3 is 14 amino acids. Deletions cut 0 bases from V and 10 bases from J, with 13 bases between. Germline V gene sequence: CDR1 MGHRA, CDR2 YSYEKL.

This clone was observed a handful of times. The V and J genes are TRBV29-1 and TRBJ1-5; 9 positions agree with TRBD1. V lost 6 bases and J lost 8; bases outside the gene matches: 5. The CDR3 is 12 amino acids. Germline CDR1 SQVTM, CDR2 ANQGSEA. The CDR3 spells CSVGTGSEPQHF. The CDR3 DNA reads TGCAGCGTCGGGACAGGGAGTGAGCCCCAGCATTTT.

V usage is TRBV2 and J usage is TRBJ1-4, with D tentatively TRBD1 (5 bases). CDR3 length equals 17 residues. Germline V gives CDR1 SNHLY, CDR2 FYNNEI. V was clipped by 2 bases and J by 7 bases, with 20 bases between them. CDR3 nucleotides: TGTGCCAGCAGTGAAAGCAAGGGGACCGATCTCATTGAAAAACTGTTTTTT. Translation: CASSESKGTDLIEKLFF.

The rearrangement joins TRBV4-1 to TRBJ2-1; TRBD1 aligns across 9 bases. The CDR3 loop spans 15 amino acids. Germline values: CDR1 MGHRA, CDR2 YSYEKL. V was pared by 1 base and J by 5 bases, with 3 bases of the junction left unmatched. CDR3: CASSQAGQGNNEQFF. In nucleotides, the CDR3 is TGCGCCAGCAGCCAAGCGGGACAGGGAAACAATGAGCAGTTCTTC.